A selection of T cell receptor beta chains follows, all from one sample in a study of regulatory T cells in long-lasting Graves disease. TCRdb re-called the multiplex PCR reads with MiXCR, one entry per CDR3 protein. The sample lists approximately 400,000 distinct CDR3 sequences, under 15% occurring once. Separately, the same data were catalogued under a study of T cells in Graves' hyperthyroidism and ophthalmopathy.

This material consisted of peripheral blood mononuclear cells (PBMCs), taken at new diagnosis, from a patient treated with antithyroid drugs. The receptors derive from a woman in her twenties or thirties with Graves disease. CDR3s include the opening cysteine and the closing phenylalanine or tryptophan. D genes are given only for firm matches. Expanded clones are given a class, and other clones once, few, many or no size at all.

CASSLGTGGPYEQYF	many	TRBD1	TRBJ2-7	TRBV7-6
CAWSVGAVAYEQYF	once	.	TRBJ2-7	TRBV30
CSARPGTGGEKLFF	many	TRBD1	TRBJ1-4	TRBV20-1
CAWWGRGGFTF	many	.	TRBJ1-2	TRBV30
CASSLAQGNTDTQYF	many	.	TRBJ2-3	TRBV7-3
CASSPGGRETQYF	many	TRBD1	TRBJ2-5	TRBV11-2
CASSLRDSGGAFF	.	.	TRBJ1-1	TRBV7-8
CSARPRQGVGGANVLTF	many	TRBD1	TRBJ2-6	TRBV20-1
CASSLEEEGGVSSYNEQFF	.	.	TRBJ2-1	TRBV11-1
CASSFGREGNNEQFF	.	TRBD2	TRBJ2-1	TRBV5-6
CASSLGGDNTEAFF	.	.	TRBJ1-1	TRBV5-1
CASSPIPLPAYEQYF	many	.	TRBJ2-7	TRBV7-2
CASSLAGRENEQFF	many	TRBD2	TRBJ2-1	TRBV7-9
CASSPQLRAPSTDTQYF	few	.	TRBJ2-3	TRBV27
CATSRLGQGGVYSNQPQHF	.	TRBD1	TRBJ1-5	TRBV15
CASSLAGGVSLGEQLF	few	.	TRBJ2-5	TRBV5-1
CATSDSLGNTIYF	.	.	TRBJ1-3	TRBV12-3/TRBV12-4
CASSASGNQETQYF	many	TRBD2	TRBJ2-5	TRBV9
CASRGPGRSSYNEQFF	many	.	TRBJ2-1	TRBV2
CASSAQTERGTEAFF	many	.	TRBJ1-1	TRBV6-2/TRBV6-3
CASSYSTGPWRMETQYF	many	.	TRBJ2-5	TRBV6-6
CASSFTPTGELFF	.	.	TRBJ2-2	TRBV7-3
CASSQDSNQFDTQYF	few	.	TRBJ2-3	TRBV4-1
CSASRTSGTADTQYF	.	TRBD2	TRBJ2-3	TRBV20-1
CASSYQGGAYEQYF	many	.	TRBJ2-7	TRBV12-3/TRBV12-4
CSARLIDFPGGETQYF	many	.	TRBJ2-5	TRBV20-1
CASSSYSVDTQYF	many	.	TRBJ2-3	TRBV28